Here is one T cell receptor (beta chain) with its context. The specificity of this receptor is unknown. One junction end disagrees with the germline gene, perhaps due to a read error. The method was PCR. The instrument given in TCRdb is Illumina HiSeq 2500. Molecular barcoding was employed in the preparation of TCR libraries, with unique molecular identifiers being used to normalize TCRbeta repertoire quantification. TCRdb redid the processing of the public reads, applying fastp at Q25 and MiXCR, and retained in-frame beta chains. Identical CDR3 proteins give one entry, which carries the most common genes and DNA. The sample includes about 480,000 distinct CDR3 sequences, with 12% observed a single time. More than 5.5% of the sample is taken by the ten largest. The data belong to a study of T-cell reconstitution after alpha-beta-depleted transplantation in children (dated by TCRdb to 2016 to 2017). Regarding the research as a whole: T-cell immune reconstitution after TCRalphabeta/CD19-depleted allogeneic hematopoietic cell transplantation in children was quantitatively tracked in the study by means of TCR repertoire profiling.

Sequences MRHNA (CDR1) and SNTAGT (CDR2) are obtained from the germline V gene. The CDR3 has 19 amino acids, counting the end cysteine and phenylalanine. Only CDR3 DNA remains: 57 bases, in frame from the first base. The source was PBMCs from the stem cell graft donor, collected from the stem cell graft. The rearranged chain carries TRBV6-4 and TRBJ2-1, with 9 middle bases fitting TRBD2. The sequence was obtained from a human donor who donated a stem cell graft to a child with combined immunodeficiency. The DNA sequence follows: TGTACCAGCTGTTTCTTCCGTCGGGGTCTAGCGGGACTATACAATGAGCAGTTCTTC. This sequence encodes CTSCFFRRGLAGLYNEQFF.